This record concerns one T cell receptor (beta chain) sequence. The CDR3 spans 15 residues. The V gene lost 1 base and the J gene lost 0 bases, with 9 bases spanning the gap. Germline V gene data show CDR1 as LGHNT and CDR2 as FRNRAP. These data are taken from a study of blood T cell repertoires in COVID-19. Overall study: Sites in the United States, Italy and Spain provided acute and convalescent COVID-19 samples. From T cells, B-cell-depleted T cells, or PBMCs came the material, which was cDNA or gDNA.

In the original workflow: Amplification with reference gene primers provided the estimates of nucleated cell counts. Profiling relied on immunoSEQ multiplex PCR, and the TCRdb table lists in-frame clones only, not all of them. The V and J calls and the clone size are those of that table, but D and trimming were determined from the DNA. The sample contains around 220,000 clones, around four fifths of which appear only once. The chain has TRBV12-5 and TRBJ1-1, with D unclear. The sample consisted of peripheral blood. The TCR originated in a middle-aged woman with active or convalescent COVID-19. CDR3 coding DNA: TGTGCTAGTGGTTTGGAGCCCGAGATGAACACTGAAGCTTTCTTT. The encoded protein is CASGLEPEMNTEAFF.